This T cell receptor (beta chain) emerged from a study of cytomegalovirus exposure and HLA in healthy donors. In the study overall: From around 180 million T cells, an earlier analysis saw roughly 100 million unique TCR beta sequences.

About this clone itself: Antigen: not known.

Between the trimmed V and J ends, which lost 0 bases and 8 bases, there was a span of 10 bases. The germline V gene encodes CDR1 MNHEY and CDR2 SVGAGI. The CDR3 totals 13 residues. Use of 60 Vbeta and 13 Jbeta primers characterized the PCR. Method: immunoSEQ multiplex PCR; TCRdb's copy keeps in-frame clones and lacks some. The sample includes about 140,000 clones, around 77% of them seen just once. Study findings and constraints: Usually a TCR sequence was rare, but some public TCRs were found in many donors. Further analysis, carried out later, found HLA-associated TCR beta chains more clonally expanded than equally common other chains.

The chain recombines TRBV6-5 with TRBJ1-2, with D uncertain. The clonotype originates from a man in his thirties or forties in good health and CMV-seronegative. Sequenced sample: PBMCs. Written as DNA, the CDR3 is TGTGCCAGCAGTTACTCTGTCCTTGAGGGCTACACCTTC. This codes for CASSYSVLEGYTF.